The 32 T cell receptor beta chains presented below share a single source sample, sequenced in a study of control samples from healthy donors and cancer patients. The data were produced by immunoSEQ multiplex PCR, yet TCRdb's version contains in-frame clones alone and is incomplete. The sample lists approximately 100,000 clones, 80% to 90% occurring once. Material for sequencing was PBMCs. All receptors come from a man aged 55 to 69 with lung cancer.

The chain has TRBV6-6 and TRBJ1-4; D unclear. Looked up from germline, CDR1 is MNHNY and CDR2 is SVGAGI (reference sequence). Trimming removed 4 bases at V and 8 bases at J, with 8 bases between. The CDR3 consists of 12 residues. The DNA for the CDR3 is TGTGCCAGCAGTTTCACCGGGGAAAAACTGTTTTTT. Amino acid sequence: CASSFTGEKLFF.

Of note for this clone: Other DNA sequences of this sample code for an identical CDR3. The rearrangement uses TRBV28 and TRBJ1-3; the D is unclear. The CDR3 totals 13 residues. V lost 3 bases and J 4 bases, leaving 7 bases between the germline ends. Germline-derived CDR1 and CDR2 are MDHEN and SYDVKM. The DNA for the CDR3 is TGTGCCAGCAGTTTCGGGTCCGGAAACACCATATATTTT. It translates to CASSFGSGNTIYF.

This chain uses TRBV21-1 with TRBJ1-5. TRBV21-1 is a pseudogene segment. The CDR3 extends over 18 amino acids. CDR3 sequence: CASSRAGTPAYSNQPQHF. CDR3 bases: TGTGCCAGCAGCAGAGCCGGGACCCCCGCTTATAGCAATCAGCCCCAGCATTTT.

The J gene is TRBJ1-4, the V gene TRBV11-3; 8 bases match TRBD1. The CDR3 has 15 amino acids. Germline V CDR1 and CDR2: SGHNT, YENEEA. V shed 3 bases and J 5 bases; nucleotides not matched to a gene: 5. The CDR3 DNA is TGTGCCAGCAGCTTGGGGACAGGCCGAAATGAAAAACTGTTTTTT. It yields the protein CASSLGTGRNEKLFF.

There are a few counts of this clone. The chain joins TRBV14 to TRBJ2-7; D perhaps matches TRBD1 (6 bases). The CDR3 runs to 14 residues. CDR1 is SGHDN and CDR2 is FVKESK in the germline V gene. The V end was cut by 4 bases, the J end by 6 bases, with 16 bases between. The DNA of the CDR3 is TGTGCCAGCAGCCTTACCGGGACATTTTCCGAGCAGTACTTC. It translates to CASSLTGTFSEQYF.

The chain has TRBV5-1 and TRBJ2-7, with 9 bases fitting TRBD1. J was trimmed by 3 bases and V by 4 bases; bases with no gene match: 8. Germline CDR1 and CDR2: SGHRS and YFSETQ. The CDR3 runs 15 residues. Here the CDR3 reads CASSPSRQGDYEQYV. The CDR3, as DNA: TGCGCCAGCAGCCCCTCGAGACAGGGGGACTACGAGCAGTACGTC.

The V and J genes are TRBV6-5 and TRBJ1-1; 9 bases are a match to TRBD1. V lost 6 bases and J lost 10; bases outside the gene matches: 9. CDR1 is MNHEY, CDR2 SVGAGI, per germline. The CDR3 consists of 13 residues. The CDR3 DNA sequence: TGTGCCAGCAGCCCAAGACAGGGGGAGAGAGCTTTCTTT. This gives the protein CASSPRQGERAFF.

V usage is TRBV3-1 (or the pseudogene TRBV3-2) and J usage is TRBJ1-6; D is undetermined. Trimming stripped 1 base from V and 4 bases from J, with 8 bases between. CDR3 size: 15 residues. CDR1 LGHDT and CDR2 YNNKEL come from the germline V gene (reference sequence). CDR3 in amino acids: CASSQGGPYNSPLHF. The CDR3 DNA follows: TGTGCCAGCAGCCAAGGCGGGCCTTATAATTCACCCCTCCACTTT.

The CDR3 region has the DNA TGTGCCAGCTCACCAGATGGGGTCGATGGCTACACCTTC. Translating it yields CASSPDGVDGYTF. The chain is built from TRBV18 and TRBJ1-2; the D is unclear. The CDR3 is made up of 13 amino acids. Per germline, CDR1 KGHSH and CDR2 LQKENI. The V end was cut by 2 bases, the J end by 6 bases, with 10 bases between.

The chain combines TRBV6-5 with TRBJ2-7, with 8 bases aligning to TRBD1. The trim removed 2 bases at V and 5 bases at J, leaving 11 bases unmatched. The CDR3 totals 16 residues. Germline lookup yields CDR1 MNHEY and CDR2 SVGAGI. The CDR3 DNA sequence: TGTGCCAGCAGTTACGGCACGACAGGGGCAGGCGACGAGCAGTACTTC. Translation gives CASSYGTTGAGDEQYF.

J is TRBJ2-5 and V is TRBV7-8, with 7 bases lining up with TRBD2. From germline, CDR1 is SGHVS and CDR2 FQNEAQ. CDR3 length: 13 residues. Trimming at V came to 1 base and at J to 6 bases, leaving 2 bases not matched to a gene. The CDR3 sequence: CASSLGTRQTQYF. In DNA, the CDR3 is TGTGCCAGCAGCTTAGGGACTAGGCAGACCCAGTACTTC. Full variable domain (remainder filled in from reference TRBV7-8 and TRBJ2-5): GAGVSQSPRYKVAKRGQDVALRCDPISGHVSLFWYQQALGQGPEFLTYFQNEAQLDKSGLPSDRFFAERPEGSVSTLKIQRTQQEDSAVYLCASSLGTRQTQYFGPGTRLLVL.

Remarks on this clone: The CDR3 end shows no conserved phenylalanine or tryptophan, and so a read error is likely. This chain joins TRBV5-1 and TRBJ1-2; tentatively, D is TRBD1 (5 bases). The CDR3 has 16 residues. Deletions cut 0 bases from V and 3 bases from J, with 15 bases between. Germline-derived CDR1 and CDR2 are SGHRS and YFSETQ. For the CDR3, the DNA is TGCGCCAGCAGCTTGGCCCCCGGGGCGCCGGACTATGGCTACACCCTC. Its protein product is CASSLAPGAPDYGYTL.

The chain combines TRBV5-1 with TRBJ2-1; D unclear. The CDR3 sequence is 11 residues long. V was shortened by 4 bases and J by 7 bases, with 6 bases between the two germline ends. Germline-derived CDR1 and CDR2 are SGHRS and YFSETQ. The CDR3 here is CASSLYNEQFF. CDR3 DNA sequence: TGCGCCAGCAGCCTTTATAATGAGCAGTTCTTC.

The V and J genes are TRBV10-1 and TRBJ2-3, with TRBD2 matching over 8 bases. Germline V gene data show CDR1 as WNHNN and CDR2 as SYGVQD (reference sequence). The length of the CDR3 is 16 residues. This chain's CDR3 is CPPSGRGGCITDTQYF. Written as DNA, the CDR3 is TGCCCCCCCAGTGGACGGGGGGGATGTATCACAGATACGCAGTATTTT.

This rearrangement joins TRBV7-8 to TRBJ2-3, with 12 bases matching TRBD1. The length of the CDR3 is 15 residues. The germline V gene encodes CDR1 SGHVS and CDR2 FQNEAQ. The junction had 4 bases not matched to a gene; V was cut back by 5 bases and J by 4 bases. This CDR3 is CASSLGQGASDTQYF. CDR3 sequence (DNA): TGTGCCAGCAGCCTGGGACAGGGGGCTTCAGATACGCAGTATTTT.

V gene TRBV30 combines with J gene TRBJ2-5, with 10 positions matching TRBD2. In germline, CDR1 is GTSNPN, CDR2 SVGIG (reference sequence). V was pared by 2 bases and J by 2 bases, with 8 bases of the junction left unmatched. CDR3 length equals 16 residues. CDR3 in DNA: TGTGCCTGGAGTCCACTAGCGGGGTCCAATCAAGAGACCCAGTACTTC. Protein sequence: CAWSPLAGSNQETQYF.

The genes are TRBV5-1 and TRBJ2-1; no firm D call. Trimming left V 5 bases short and J 0 bases short, with 15 bases between. The CDR3 has 16 amino acids. Germline V gives CDR1 SGHRS, CDR2 YFSETQ. The CDR3 is CASSRVGATSYNEQFF. The DNA for the CDR3 is TGCGCCAGCAGTAGGGTGGGCGCTACCTCCTACAATGAGCAGTTCTTC.

This clone came up a few times. This chain links TRBV7-2 with TRBJ2-1; 7 positions match TRBD1. Unmatched junction bases numbered 11, after V lost 5 bases and J lost 4 bases. Germline values: CDR1 SGHTA, CDR2 FQGNSA. This CDR3 region has 16 residues. The CDR3 nucleotides read TGTGCCAGCAGCCCGGACCGGGACAGCGTTTACAATGAGCAGTTCTTC. Its protein is CASSPDRDSVYNEQFF.

The chain links TRBV5-1 to TRBJ2-7; unclear D gene. Trimming took 7 bases from V and 5 from J, leaving 19 bases between them. CDR1 SGHRS and CDR2 YFSETQ come from the germline V gene. The CDR3 consists of 14 residues. CDR3 in amino acids: CASRSDAIENEQYF. The CDR3 nucleotides read TGCGCCAGCCGCTCCGATGCAATAGAGAACGAGCAGTACTTC.

The CDR3 here is CASPDRTGGYGYTF. DNA of the CDR3: TGTGCCAGCCCCGACCGGACAGGGGGCTATGGCTACACCTTC. The chain recombines TRBV5-8 with TRBJ1-2; 10 nucleotides line up with TRBD1. V was pared by 7 bases and J by 4 bases, with 7 bases of the junction left unmatched. The CDR3 contains 14 residues. Germline values: CDR1 SGHTS, CDR2 YDEGEE.

This clone was counted only a few times. The DNA for the CDR3 is TGTGCCAGCAGCCAAAGCCGGGATAGGCCCCTATCACCCCTCCACTTT. This gives the protein CASSQSRDRPLSPLHF. This chain joins TRBV5-8 and TRBJ1-6, with unresolved D. Germline loops: CDR1 SGHTS, CDR2 YDEGEE. V gave up 4 bases and J gave up 10 bases, with 21 bases separating them. The CDR3 contains 16 residues.

The rearrangement joins TRBV11-2 to TRBJ1-1, with no clear D. Between the trimmed V and J ends, which lost 6 bases and 1 base, there was a span of 9 bases. CDR1 and CDR2 from the germline V gene are SGHAT and FQNNGV. This CDR3 is built from 13 residues. CDR3 in DNA: TGTGCCAGCAGTCAACAACGGAACACTGAAGCTTTCTTT. It translates to CASSQQRNTEAFF.

This chain links TRBV30 with TRBJ1-6, with D maybe TRBD1 (5 bases). CDR1 GTSNPN and CDR2 SVGIG come from the germline V gene (reference sequence). The CDR3 loop spans 16 amino acids. V was shortened by 5 bases and J by 2 bases, with 16 bases between the two germline ends. The CDR3 is CAWAGPLGTYNSPLHF. The DNA for the CDR3 is TGTGCCTGGGCGGGACCTCTGGGTACCTATAATTCACCCCTCCACTTT. Full variable domain (rest looked up from reference TRBV30 and TRBJ1-6): SQTIHQWPATLVQPVGSPLSLECTVEGTSNPNLYWYRQAAGRGLQLLFYSVGIGQISSEVPQNLSASRPQDRQFILSSKKLLLSDSGFYLCAWAGPLGTYNSPLHFGNGTRLTVT.

The chain employs TRBV20-1 and TRBJ2-1; D perhaps matches TRBD1 (6 bases). The V gene lost 5 bases and the J gene lost 4 bases, with 6 bases spanning the gap. Germline V CDR1 and CDR2: DFQATT, SNEGSKA (reference sequence). This CDR3 comprises 11 residues. CDR3 region: CSAGQYNEQFF. The CDR3 DNA reads as TGCAGTGCTGGACAGTACAATGAGCAGTTCTTC.

This clone appeared a single time. J is TRBJ1-1 and V is TRBV18, with TRBD1 as a possible D gene (5 bases). Looked up from germline, CDR1 is KGHSH and CDR2 is LQKENI. The CDR3 length is 14 residues. The germline V and J ends were trimmed by 6 bases and 1 base, with 12 bases remaining between them. The DNA of the CDR3 is TGTGCCAGCTCCTCCCTTGGGGCGAACACTGAAGCTTTCTTT. Translating it yields CASSSLGANTEAFF.

This clone occurred a few times. V usage is TRBV24-1 and J usage is TRBJ2-3; TRBD1 aligns across 8 bases. Trimming cost V 5 bases and J 2 bases; bases outside gene matches: 8. The CDR3 totals 16 residues. The germline CDR1 and CDR2 sequences are KGHDR and SFDVKD. The CDR3 region is CATSGWGQEYTDTQYF. The DNA for the CDR3 is TGTGCCACCAGTGGGTGGGGACAGGAGTACACAGATACGCAGTATTTT.

The chain joins TRBV6-5 to TRBJ2-1; 7 bases agree with TRBD1. Germline values: CDR1 MNHEY, CDR2 SVGAGI. This CDR3 has 14 amino acids. J lost 8 bases, V lost 2 bases, and 6 bases had no gene match. This CDR3 reads CASSYEQGMDEQFF. CDR3 DNA sequence: TGTGCCAGCAGTTACGAACAGGGGATGGATGAGCAGTTCTTC.

The genes are TRBV2 and TRBJ1-1; D gene ambiguous. Per the germline V gene, CDR1 is SNHLY and CDR2 is FYNNEI. CDR3 length: 15 residues. V lost 2 bases, J lost 5 bases, and 15 bases lay in between. The CDR3 region is CASSESETRSTEAFF. The CDR3 coding sequence is TGTGCCAGCAGTGAATCGGAGACCCGAAGTACTGAAGCTTTCTTT.

The gene calls are TRBV6-1 and TRBJ2-7, with TRBD1 matching 8 bases. After removal of 3 bases from V and 2 bases from J, the junction contained 6 bases not matched to a gene. Looked up from germline, CDR1 is MNHNS and CDR2 is SASEGT. The CDR3 totals 15 residues. This chain's CDR3 is CASSDPRGLPYEQYV. The CDR3 bases are TGTGCCAGCAGTGACCCCAGGGGGCTCCCCTACGAGCAGTACGTC.

This chain uses TRBV5-4 with TRBJ1-1; possibly TRBD1 for D (5 bases). CDR3 length equals 16 residues. Germline V lookup: CDR1 SGHNT, CDR2 YYREEE (reference sequence). The V and J ends lost 0 bases and 0 bases respectively, with 12 bases between them. CDR3 DNA sequence: TGTGCCAGCAGCTTGGGGGGGGGTGCCATGAACACTGAAGCTTTCTTT. It specifies CASSLGGGAMNTEAFF.

This chain joins TRBV11-3 and TRBJ2-6; the match to TRBD1 covers 7 bases. V was pared by 5 bases and J by 1 base, with 8 bases of the junction left unmatched. The CDR3 runs to 17 residues. Germline V gene sequence: CDR1 SGHNT, CDR2 YENEEA. For the CDR3, the DNA is TGTGCCAGCAGCCGATTACAACAGGGGTCTGGGGCCAACGTCCTGACTTTC. It translates to CASSRLQQGSGANVLTF. The full variable domain, with the rest looked up from reference TRBV11-3 and TRBJ2-6, is EAGVVQSPRYKIIEKKQPVAFWCNPISGHNTLYWYLQNLGQGPELLIRYENEEAVDDSQLPKDRFSAERLKGVDSTLKIQPAELGDSAVYLCASSRLQQGSGANVLTFGAGSRLTVL.

The chain employs TRBV7-9 and TRBJ2-2, with unresolved D. V shed 2 bases and J shed 0 bases, with 13 bases lying between them. This CDR3 is built from 17 residues. Germline CDR1 SEHNR, CDR2 FQNEAQ (reference sequence). The CDR3 reads CASSLFRMQANTGELFF. The CDR3, as DNA: TGTGCCAGCAGCTTATTTAGGATGCAAGCGAACACCGGGGAGCTGTTTTTT.